One and the same sample provided the 31 T cell receptor beta chains below, sequenced in a study of CD8 T cells in Susac syndrome. Reverse transcription of roughly 0.5 to 1 ug RNA used random hexamers. TCRdb recomputed calls from the immunoSEQ multiplex PCR reads with MiXCR, one row per CDR3 protein. The sample has 170,000 or so distinct CDR3 sequences, roughly 94% seen once. The specimen was CD4+ T cells from PBMCs. Receptor source: a human donor with Susac syndrome.

The chain links TRBV18 to TRBJ1-5; 12 nucleotides line up with TRBD1. CDR1 and CDR2 (germline): KGHSH, LQKENI. CDR3 length: 18 residues. The junction had 13 bases not matched to a gene; V was cut back by 3 bases and J by 7 bases. The CDR3 DNA reads as TGTGCCAGCTCACCCCCCAGGGGGACAGGGGGCGCGGAGCAGCCCCAGCATTTT. It specifies CASSPPRGTGGAEQPQHF.

V usage is TRBV20-1 and J usage is TRBJ2-1; 8 bases line up with TRBD2. This CDR3 contains 12 residues. Germline loops: CDR1 DFQATT, CDR2 SNEGSKA (reference sequence). CDR3 bases: TGCAGGGCCGAGCGGGGGCGGGATGAGCAGTTCTTC. This codes for CRAERGRDEQFF.

This sequence joins TRBV7-9 and TRBJ1-4; D is unresolved. This CDR3 comprises 14 residues. The V gene's germline CDR1 is SEHNR and CDR2 FQNEAQ (reference sequence). The germline V and J ends were trimmed by 5 bases and 8 bases, with 15 bases remaining between them. Here the CDR3 reads CASSPARVSEKLFF. As DNA, the CDR3 is TGTGCCAGCAGCCCCGCCCGGGTTTCAGAAAAACTGTTTTTT.

The rearrangement joins TRBV15 to TRBJ1-5; no firm D call. CDR3 length: 14 amino acids. Trimming stripped 0 bases from V and 6 bases from J, with 9 bases between. The germline CDR1 and CDR2 sequences are LNHNV and YYDKDF (reference sequence). CDR3 residues: CATSRDGFGQPQHF. The CDR3 region has the DNA TGTGCCACCAGCAGAGATGGGTTCGGTCAGCCCCAGCATTTT.

J is TRBJ1-6 and V is TRBV7-6; 10 bases are shared with TRBD1. Germline assignment: CDR1 SGHVS and CDR2 FNYEAQ. The V gene end was trimmed by 5 bases and the J gene end by 11 bases; junction bases not matched to a gene: 9. The CDR3 has 15 residues. The CDR3 DNA follows: TGTGCCAGCAGCGCCCGGGACAGGGGTGAGACACCCCTCCACTTT. This sequence encodes CASSARDRGETPLHF.

This chain uses TRBV9 with TRBJ2-7; D unresolved. Looked up from germline, CDR1 is SGDLS and CDR2 is YYNGEE. V shed 0 bases and J shed 7 bases, with 14 bases lying between them. This CDR3 contains 14 residues. The CDR3 DNA reads as TGTGCCAGCAGCGTAGCGGTGGACGGACGGGAGCAGTACTTC. It codes for CASSVAVDGREQYF.

This chain joins TRBV20-1 and TRBJ1-4; D is unresolved. Germline CDR1 and CDR2: DFQATT and SNEGSKA (reference sequence). This CDR3 region has 15 residues. V lost 3 bases and J 3 bases, leaving 14 bases between the germline ends. The CDR3 sequence: CSASPRGLANEKLFF. In nucleotides, the CDR3 is TGCAGTGCTAGCCCCCGCGGGCTGGCTAATGAAAAACTGTTTTTT.

CDR3 in DNA: TGTGCCAGCAGCTTAGGCGACCCTGGGGCCAACGTCCTGACTTTC. Translating it yields CASSLGDPGANVLTF. The gene calls are TRBV7-3 and TRBJ2-6; D is unclear. Trimming took 2 bases from V and 2 from J, leaving 7 bases between them. The CDR3 totals 15 residues. The V gene's germline CDR1 is SGHTA and CDR2 FQGTGA. Full variable domain (missing parts from reference TRBV7-3 and TRBJ2-6): GAGVSQTPSNKVTEKGKYVELRCDPISGHTALYWYRQSLGQGPEFLIYFQGTGAADDSGLPNDRFFAVRPEGSVSTLKIQRTERGDSAVYLCASSLGDPGANVLTFGAGSRLTVL.

CDR3 protein: CASSLGSAGGVIAGYTF. The CDR3 nucleotides are TGCGCCAGCAGCTTGGGGTCGGCAGGGGGCGTTATAGCTGGCTACACCTTC. The V and J genes are TRBV5-1 and TRBJ1-2; 8 bases are shared with TRBD1. This CDR3 is built from 17 residues. The germline CDR1 and CDR2 sequences are SGHRS and YFSETQ. J gave up 7 bases and V 0 bases, and 14 bases lay outside the gene matches.

The V and J genes are TRBV24-1 and TRBJ2-1; D remains unclear. The CDR3 is 14 residues long. Germline V gives CDR1 KGHDR, CDR2 SFDVKD. The V and J ends lost 7 bases and 5 bases respectively, with 14 bases between them. CDR3 sequence reads: CATRGASPNNEQFF. The CDR3 region has the DNA TGTGCCACCAGAGGCGCCTCGCCGAACAATGAGCAGTTCTTC.

V is TRBV6-2 or TRBV6-3 and J is TRBJ2-7; maybe TRBD2 (6 bases). Germline CDR1 MNHEY, CDR2 SVGEGT. This CDR3 is 16 amino acids long. Trimming removed 6 bases at V and 3 bases at J, with 21 bases between. In DNA, the CDR3 is TGTGCCAGCAGATCCACCCTCGCTAGCGACAACTACGAGCAGTACTTC. It is translated as CASRSTLASDNYEQYF.

The chain joins TRBV20-1 to TRBJ2-7; D may correspond to TRBD1 or TRBD2 (5 bases each). CDR1 and CDR2 from the germline V gene are DFQATT and SNEGSKA (reference sequence). The CDR3 length is 11 residues. The V end was cut by 6 bases, the J end by 4 bases, with 10 bases between. CDR3 residues: CSARGEYEQYF. The CDR3 DNA reads TGCAGTGCCCGGGGCGAGTACGAGCAGTACTTC.

The chain is built from TRBV9 and TRBJ2-2; 8 nucleotides align to TRBD1. V trimming: 1 base; J trimming: 1 base; junction bases outside the gene matches: 0. The CDR3 is 15 residues long. Germline values: CDR1 SGDLS, CDR2 YYNGEE. For the CDR3, the DNA is TGTGCCAGCAGCGTAACAGGGGGGAACACCGGGGAGCTGTTTTTT. The encoded protein is CASSVTGGNTGELFF.

This clonotype appeared once. The chain links TRBV20-1 to TRBJ2-5, with a possible D match to TRBD1 (5 bases). This CDR3 is 14 amino acids long. CDR1 and CDR2 from the germline V gene are DFQATT and SNEGSKA (reference sequence). Trimming took off 6 bases at V and 5 bases at J, with 19 bases between the two ends. CDR3 sequence (DNA): TGCAGTGCCGCCGATAGGGCAGGGAAGGAGACCCAGTACTTC. Its translation: CSAADRAGKETQYF.

J is TRBJ1-2 and V is TRBV29-1, with D hard to call. V lost 7 bases and J 8 bases, leaving 20 bases between the germline ends. Germline CDR1 reads SQVTM; CDR2 reads ANQGSEA. The CDR3 has 13 residues. This CDR3 is CSGDAYDPPGYTF. CDR3 sequence (DNA): TGCAGCGGCGATGCCTACGACCCTCCGGGCTACACCTTC. Full variable domain (outside the CDR3, taken from reference TRBV29-1 and TRBJ1-2): SAVISQKPSRDICQRGTSLTIQCQVDSQVTMMFWYRQQPGQSLTLIATANQGSEATYESGFVIDKFPISRPNLTFSTLTVSNMSPEDSSIYLCSGDAYDPPGYTFGSGTRLTVV.

The J gene is TRBJ2-4, the V gene TRBV18; D may match TRBD1 or TRBD2 (5 bases each). V lost 3 bases and J 5 bases, leaving 20 bases between the germline ends. From germline, CDR1 is KGHSH and CDR2 LQKENI. The CDR3 sequence is 17 residues long. The CDR3 coding sequence is TGTGCCAGCTCACCCGTTTCCCGAGGGGACCAAGAAAACATTCAGTACTTC. Translating it yields CASSPVSRGDQENIQYF.

The chain is built from TRBV4-2 and TRBJ2-1, with a weak D call TRBD2 (6 bases). CDR3 length: 20 residues. V shed 0 bases and J shed 5 bases, with 26 bases lying between them. CDR1 is LGHNA, CDR2 YNFKEQ, per germline. The CDR3 is CASSQDVPRGKVFNDNEQFF. The CDR3, as DNA: TGTGCCAGCAGCCAAGATGTTCCACGGGGGAAGGTCTTTAACGACAATGAGCAGTTCTTC.

V gene TRBV25-1 combines with J gene TRBJ1-5; a possible D gene is TRBD1 (6 bases). CDR3 length: 13 amino acids. V lost 3 bases to trimming and J lost 5 bases, with 8 bases between them. Per germline, CDR1 MGHDK and CDR2 SYGVNS. The CDR3 DNA sequence: TGTGCCAGCAGTGAGAGGGGGGATCAGCCCCAGCATTTT. Translated: CASSERGDQPQHF. The variable domain in full, completed from reference TRBV25-1 and TRBJ1-5, reads EADIYQTPRYLVIGTGKKITLECSQTMGHDKMYWYQQDPGMELHLIHYSYGVNSTEKGDLSSESTVSRIRTEHFPLTLESARPSHTSQYLCASSERGDQPQHFGDGTRLSIL.

The chain is built from TRBV15 and TRBJ2-1, with 7 positions matching TRBD1. Germline CDR1 and CDR2: LNHNV and YYDKDF (reference sequence). CDR3 length equals 15 residues. V lost 3 bases and J lost 0; bases outside the gene matches: 2. CDR3: CATSSGTASYNEQFF. CDR3 coding DNA: TGTGCCACCAGCAGCGGGACAGCCTCCTACAATGAGCAGTTCTTC.

The chain combines TRBV7-9 with TRBJ2-5; D is possibly TRBD2 (5 bases). CDR3 length: 15 amino acids. Per the germline V gene, CDR1 is SEHNR and CDR2 is FQNEAQ (reference sequence). Trimming shortened V by 2 bases and J by 4 bases, and 14 bases separated the two germline ends. The CDR3 sequence is CASSLFAAEGETQYF. CDR3 DNA: TGTGCCAGCAGCTTATTTGCGGCCGAGGGAGAGACCCAGTACTTC.

The chain uses TRBV27 and TRBJ1-5; the match to TRBD1 covers 9 bases. Germline CDR1 reads MNHEY; CDR2 reads SMNVEV (reference sequence). The CDR3 consists of 17 residues. V lost 5 bases to trimming and J lost 6 bases; unmatched junction nucleotides: 14. The CDR3 protein is CASSNSGTGRAGQPQHF. CDR3 DNA sequence: TGTGCCAGCAGTAACTCCGGGACAGGGAGGGCGGGTCAGCCCCAGCATTTT.

This chain connects TRBV2 to TRBJ2-5, with TRBD1 matching 10 bases. Germline CDR1 and CDR2: SNHLY and FYNNEI. The CDR3 spans 16 residues. The V segment lost 8 bases and the J segment 3 bases; nucleotides outside the gene matches: 12. As DNA, the CDR3 is TGTGCCAGCTTAAAGACACGGACAGGGGGAGAAGAGACCCAGTACTTC. This encodes CASLKTRTGGEETQYF.

V gene TRBV7-8 combines with J gene TRBJ2-3; D gene ambiguous. V was clipped by 1 base and J by 6 bases, with 11 bases between them. In germline, CDR1 is SGHVS, CDR2 FQNEAQ. The CDR3 is 14 amino acids. Here the CDR3 reads CASSLEVIGDTQYF. The CDR3 DNA reads as TGTGCCAGCAGCTTAGAAGTTATCGGGGATACGCAGTATTTT.

CDR3 sequence reads: CASSSSLKETQYF. CDR3 sequence (DNA): TGCGCCAGCAGCTCATCCTTAAAGGAGACCCAGTACTTC. The chain links TRBV5-1 to TRBJ2-5; D is unclear. Germline loops: CDR1 SGHRS, CDR2 YFSETQ. CDR3 length equals 13 residues. The V gene lost 3 bases and the J gene lost 5 bases, with 11 bases spanning the gap.

The chain employs TRBV20-1 and TRBJ2-1; TRBD1 or TRBD2 may be the D gene (5 bases each). The length of the CDR3 is 14 residues. The germline V gene encodes CDR1 DFQATT and CDR2 SNEGSKA (reference sequence). V was trimmed by 5 bases and J by 5 bases, leaving 16 bases between them. The CDR3 spells CSAARQRGHNEQFF. DNA for the CDR3: TGCAGTGCTGCCCGTCAACGGGGCCACAATGAGCAGTTCTTC.

The CDR3 spells CASSQGQGGSGNTIYF. In DNA, the CDR3 is TGTGCCAGCAGCCAGGGACAGGGAGGCTCTGGAAACACCATATATTTT. J is TRBJ1-3 and V is TRBV3-1, with 9 bases lining up with TRBD1. Germline V gene lookup returns CDR1 LGHDT and CDR2 YNNKEL (reference sequence). With V trimmed by 3 bases and J by 0 bases, 3 bases remained unmatched. CDR3 size: 16 residues.

In this sample, this clonotype turned up a few times. V and J are TRBV7-2 and TRBJ1-2; D may be TRBD1 (5 bases). This CDR3 contains 13 residues. Germline CDR1 reads SGHTA; CDR2 reads FQGNSA. V lost 3 bases to trimming and J lost 3 bases, with 8 bases between them. The CDR3 spells CASSFGTYYGYTF. The CDR3 nucleotides are TGTGCCAGCAGCTTCGGGACGTACTATGGCTACACCTTC.

The CDR3 loop reads CASSVGTSGGSRNEQFF. The DNA for the CDR3 is TGTGCCAGTAGTGTAGGGACTAGCGGGGGGAGTCGGAATGAGCAGTTCTTC. The chain joins TRBV19 to TRBJ2-1; 15 positions agree with TRBD2. This CDR3 is 17 amino acids long. Trimming removed 5 bases from V and 7 bases from J; junction bases left unmatched: 9. From germline, CDR1 is LNHDA and CDR2 SQIVND (reference sequence).

The chain has TRBV25-1 and TRBJ2-5; possibly TRBD1 or TRBD2 for D (5 bases each). The CDR3 has 13 residues. Germline CDR1 reads MGHDK; CDR2 reads SYGVNS. V dropped 4 bases and J dropped 7 bases, with 13 bases sitting between them. CDR3 sequence: CASSVGTGATQYF. DNA for the CDR3: TGTGCCAGCAGTGTGGGCACCGGGGCGACCCAGTACTTC. Combining the CDR3 with reference TRBV25-1 and TRBJ2-5 gives the whole variable domain EADIYQTPRYLVIGTGKKITLECSQTMGHDKMYWYQQDPGMELHLIHYSYGVNSTEKGDLSSESTVSRIRTEHFPLTLESARPSHTSQYLCASSVGTGATQYFGPGTRLLVL.

The chain combines TRBV29-1 with TRBJ1-2, with D possibly matching TRBD1 (5 bases). The CDR3 contains 13 residues. Trimming removed 6 bases at V and 1 base at J, with 12 bases between. CDR1 is SQVTM and CDR2 is ANQGSEA in the germline V gene. In DNA form, the CDR3 reads TGCAGCGTCGGGGGAGGGCGTAACTATGGCTACACCTTC. Its protein is CSVGGGRNYGYTF.

V gene TRBV10-3 combines with J gene TRBJ1-6; D might be TRBD1 (6 bases). Per germline, CDR1 ENHRY and CDR2 SYGVKD. Trimming removed 6 bases from V and 8 bases from J, with 11 bases in between. The CDR3 extends over 13 amino acids. This chain's CDR3 is CAIREDRDSPLHF. In DNA, the CDR3 is TGTGCCATCAGAGAGGACAGAGATTCACCCCTCCACTTT.